This T cell receptor (beta chain) came from a study of T cells after yellow fever vaccination (dated by TCRdb to the late 2010s). In the study overall: The SMART-Seq v4 Ultra Low Input RNA kit was used to prepare libraries from fractions with low cell numbers. To track T-cell clones before and after primary and booster YFV17D yellow fever vaccination, bulk TCR alpha and beta repertoires were sequenced longitudinally. Blood was collected at multiple timepoints before and after primary and secondary immunization, and bulk PBMC replicates and cell subsets were isolated. Two healthy male donors made up the cohort, one aged 18 to 30 years and the other aged 30 to 40 years.

The sequencer was an Illumina NovaSeq 6000. TCR cDNA was synthesized by 5'RACE template switching, which introduced a universal primer site and unique molecular identifiers. cDNA synthesis was primed from both the TCR alpha and TCR beta constant segments. Two PCR steps were used to amplify libraries, with sample barcodes and sequencing adapters being added in the second step. Libraries were sequenced on Illumina HiSeq 2500 (2x100 bp) or NovaSeq (2x150 bp). Under the source paper's analysis protocol: MIGEC was used to demultiplex reads and collapse the reads into UMI consensus sequences, and MiXCR was used for V(D)J alignment. Vaccine-responding clonotypes were identified with edgeR using replicate PBMC samples, with FDR below 0.01 and a log2 fold change above 5 up to day 15 being required. CD4 or CD8 identity was assigned to each bulk clonotype according to whether the clonotype was present at higher abundance in the sequenced CD4 repertoire or the sequenced CD8 repertoire. TCRdb reworked the public reads: Q25 trimming with fastp, MiXCR clone assembly, productive beta chains retained. When rows share a CDR3 protein, they turn into one entry using the most common DNA and genes. The authors' filters were not applied to this entry. This sample comprises 310,000 or so distinct CDR3 sequences, around 4% of them detected only once. The ten biggest clones cover around 20% of the sample.

V is pared back by 5 bases and J by 5 bases, with 16 bases lying between the germline termini. From the cysteine through the valine, the CDR3 covers 13 amino acids. CDR3 DNA only is kept here, 39 bases in frame from base 1. The germline V gene supplies CDR1 SQVTM and CDR2 ANQGSEA. This specimen's treatment or condition label, interpreted: live attenuated yellow fever vaccine strain. At every blood-draw timepoint, two biological replicates of bulk PBMCs were collected. A standard Ficoll-Paque protocol was used to isolate PBMCs from peripheral blood. TriZol was used to extract RNA from bulk PBMCs, from CD4 and CD8 fractions, and from dextramer-positive and dextramer-negative fractions. Study-wide findings and limitations: Most clones expanded after primary vaccination were re-detected after the booster (just under 97% of CD4 and about 88% of CD8), suggesting broad memory maintenance. Compared with the primary T-cell response, the secondary T-cell response was weaker but faster, peaking on day 5 rather than day 15. FACS-sorted repertoires could contain abundant contaminating clonotypes from the bulk population, so computational filtering was required. Because the study included only a couple of donors, the extent to which the findings can be generalized is limited. A small share of clonotypes occurred in both CD4 and CD8 compartments, likely arising from convergent recombination.

Notes on this clonotype: Its antigen is currently not known. The sample holds no much larger clone one base away, and base qualities are not on file.

The sequence came from a man in his late teens or twenties who received the YFV17D yellow fever vaccine. The sequence links TRBV29-1 to TRBJ2-7, with no confidently assigned D gene. The input for sequencing was PBMCs, taken on the day of the yellow fever booster vaccination. At the DNA level, the sequence is TGCAGCGTTAGGGAAGGTATAGGGCACGAGCAGTACGTC. Translated, it gives CSVREGIGHEQYV.